A selection of T cell receptor beta chains follows, all from one sample in a study of OX40 agonist ivuxolimab in advanced cancers. Sequencing was performed with immunoSEQ multiplex PCR; in TCRdb, only in-frame clones are kept and a portion is missing. The sample lists about 53,000 clones; around 84% were seen once. Material: CD4+ or CD8+ T cells sorted from blood, obtained in a trial of the OX40 agonist ivuxolimab. The receptors shown here come from an adult with an advanced solid tumor such as melanoma, head and neck, liver or kidney cancer. The CDR3 runs from the conserved cysteine through the conserved F or W. The order of the fields is V gene, D gene, J gene, clone size, CDR3 protein, CDR3 DNA. D genes are given only for firm matches. Rows give clone size only sometimes, using once, few, many, or a class for an expanded clone.

TRBV11-2	NA	TRBJ1-1	NA	CASSLDFQNLNTEAFF	TGTGCCAGCAGCTTAGATTTTCAGAATTTGAACACTGAAGCTTTCTTT
TRBV7-2	TRBD1	TRBJ1-5	NA	CASSLGQGENQPQHF	TGTGCCAGCAGCCTGGGACAGGGAGAGAATCAGCCCCAGCATTTT
TRBV2	TRBD1	TRBJ1-2	NA	CASTSYQGGYGYTF	TGTGCCAGCACCTCGTATCAGGGGGGCTATGGCTACACCTTC
TRBV5-4	NA	TRBJ2-1	NA	CASSLLASYNEQFF	TGTGCCAGCAGCTTATTAGCCTCCTACAATGAGCAGTTCTTC
TRBV29-1	NA	TRBJ1-1	NA	CSVVWGSGSEAFF	TGCAGCGTTGTATGGGGGTCGGGCAGTGAAGCTTTCTTT
TRBV5-1	TRBD1	TRBJ2-7	NA	CASSRSGTVLGQYF	TGCGCCAGCAGCCGGTCCGGGACAGTCCTCGGGCAGTACTTC
TRBV5-4	TRBD1	TRBJ2-7	NA	CASSLADRPYEQYF	TGTGCCAGCAGTCTCGCGGACAGGCCCTACGAGCAGTACTTC
TRBV7-9	TRBD1	TRBJ1-6	NA	CASSSGDRAHSPLHF	TGTGCCAGCAGCTCGGGGGACAGAGCTCATTCACCCCTCCACTTT
TRBV27	NA	TRBJ1-3	NA	CASSRQFSGNTIYF	TGTGCCAGCAGTCGACAGTTCTCTGGAAACACCATATATTTT
TRBV6-6	TRBD1	TRBJ2-1	NA	CASKNRGRANEQFF	TGTGCCAGCAAAAACAGGGGGCGCGCAAATGAGCAGTTCTTC
TRBV6-5	TRBD1	TRBJ1-2	NA	CASSYSTGDGYTF	TGTGCCAGCAGTTACTCGACAGGGGACGGCTACACCTTC
TRBV30	TRBD2	TRBJ2-7	NA	CATTGASGRSYSYEQYF	TGTGCTACTACGGGGGCTAGCGGGAGGTCCTACTCCTACGAGCAGTACTTC
TRBV6-6	NA	TRBJ1-5	NA	CASRKQGGSNQPQHF	TGTGCCAGCAGAAAACAGGGAGGTAGCAATCAGCCCCAGCATTTT
TRBV14	NA	TRBJ1-1	NA	CASSQHVNTEAFF	TGTGCCAGCAGCCAACACGTTAACACTGAAGCTTTCTTT
TRBV6-6	NA	TRBJ2-7	NA	CASSHGGPKPYEQYF	TGTGCCAGCAGTCACGGCGGGCCAAAACCCTACGAGCAGTACTTC
TRBV7-2	NA	TRBJ1-1	NA	CASSLGPGANTEAFF	TGTGCCAGCAGCTTAGGGCCGGGAGCGAACACTGAAGCTTTCTTT
TRBV27	NA	TRBJ1-4	NA	CASSSGMARKLFF	TGTGCCAGCAGTTCTGGGATGGCGCGGAAACTGTTTTTT
TRBV6-5	TRBD1	TRBJ2-7	NA	CASRRDRSAYEQYF	TGTGCCAGCAGGAGGGACAGGTCGGCCTACGAGCAGTACTTC
TRBV7-8	NA	TRBJ1-2	once	CASSPGGSYGYTF	TGTGCCAGCAGCCCCGGGGGATCCTATGGCTACACCTTC
TRBV7-9	TRBD1	TRBJ1-1	few	CASSLTIGQGEAFF	TGTGCCAGCAGCCTCACCATCGGACAGGGCGAAGCTTTCTTT
TRBV7-9	TRBD2	TRBJ2-3	NA	CASSLFGTSGGTDTQYF	TGTGCCAGCAGCTTATTCGGGACTAGCGGGGGCACAGATACGCAGTATTTT
TRBV18	NA	TRBJ1-4	few	CASSSDEKLFF	TGTGCCAGCTCCAGCGATGAAAAACTGTTTTTT
TRBV6-5	TRBD1	TRBJ2-5	NA	CASSSDRGETQYF	TGTGCCAGCAGTTCCGACAGGGGGGAGACCCAGTACTTC
TRBV6-5	NA	TRBJ1-2	NA	CASSEGGGYGYTF	TGTGCCAGCAGTGAAGGCGGGGGGTATGGCTACACCTTC
TRBV5-6	TRBD1	TRBJ2-7	NA	CASSRRPGTGEGSHEQYF	TGTGCCAGCAGCCGCCGTCCCGGGACAGGGGAGGGATCCCACGAGCAGTACTTC
TRBV15	TRBD2	TRBJ2-3	once	CATSKTSGSSTSTDTQYF	TGTGCCACCAGTAAGACTAGCGGGAGCTCAACTAGCACAGATACGCAGTATTTT
TRBV5-6	NA	TRBJ2-3	NA	CASPVDSGRPDTQYF	TGTGCCAGCCCGGTGGATAGCGGACGTCCAGATACGCAGTATTTT
TRBV11-1	NA	TRBJ1-1	NA	CASSPDRSNTEAFF	TGTGCCAGCAGCCCGGACAGATCGAACACTGAAGCTTTCTTT
TRBV19	NA	TRBJ1-6	medium-sized	CASSTLLKGDNSPLHF	TGTGCCAGTAGTACCCTTCTGAAGGGCGATAATTCACCCCTCCACTTT
TRBV27	NA	TRBJ2-5	NA	CASSLRWDTQETQYF	TGTGCCAGCAGTTTAAGATGGGACACCCAAGAGACCCAGTACTTC
TRBV5-1	NA	TRBJ1-1	NA	CASSLDTRGTEAFF	TGCGCCAGCAGCTTGGATACCAGGGGCACTGAAGCTTTCTTT
TRBV7-8	NA	TRBJ1-1	NA	CASSLDPTGGINTEAFF	TGTGCCAGCAGCTTAGACCCAACCGGGGGGATAAACACTGAAGCTTTCTTT
TRBV13	NA	TRBJ2-1	NA	CASSPNRVYNEQFF	TGTGCCAGCAGCCCTAACAGGGTTTACAATGAGCAGTTCTTC
TRBV2	NA	TRBJ2-7	NA	CASTWGFSYEQYF	TGTGCCAGCACCTGGGGATTTTCCTACGAGCAGTACTTC
TRBV5-1	NA	TRBJ1-2	NA	CASSLRSAERGYTF	TGCGCCAGCAGCTTGAGGTCGGCAGAACGAGGCTACACCTTC
TRBV6-5	TRBD1	TRBJ1-3	NA	CASRLGQGSGNTIYF	TGTGCCAGCAGACTCGGACAGGGTTCCGGAAACACCATATATTTT
TRBV7-2	NA	TRBJ1-2	few	CASSSGSRVEGYTF	TGTGCCAGCAGCTCAGGGAGCCGGGTTGAGGGCTACACCTTC
TRBV21-1	NA	TRBJ1-6	NA	CASSKSGREGASPLHF	TGTGCCAGCAGCAAAAGCGGCCGTGAGGGGGCCTCACCCCTCCACTTT
TRBV6-6	TRBD2	TRBJ2-5	NA	CASIGASGGLQETQYF	TGTGCCAGCATAGGAGCTAGCGGGGGACTCCAAGAGACCCAGTACTTC
TRBV7-2	TRBD2	TRBJ2-7	NA	CASSVSAGEVREQYF	TGTGCCAGCAGCGTCTCAGCGGGAGAGGTGCGCGAGCAGTACTTC
TRBV6-5	NA	TRBJ2-3	NA	CASGRTGKSTDTQYF	TGTGCCAGTGGCCGTACGGGGAAGAGCACAGATACGCAGTATTTT
TRBV5-6	NA	TRBJ1-3	NA	CASNPGQFSGNTIYF	TGTGCCAGCAATCCTGGACAGTTCTCTGGAAACACCATATATTTT
TRBV5-6	NA	TRBJ1-6	NA	CASSLEPARRANSPLHF	TGTGCCAGCAGCTTGGAGCCGGCCAGAAGAGCTAATTCACCCCTCCACTTT
TRBV28	NA	TRBJ2-3	NA	CASSLALPPTDTQYF	TGTGCCAGCAGTTTAGCTCTTCCCCCCACAGATACGCAGTATTTT
TRBV30	TRBD1	TRBJ2-5	NA	CAWSSHRGLQETQYF	TGTGCCTGGAGTTCTCACAGGGGTCTGCAAGAGACCCAGTACTTC
TRBV7-6	TRBD2	TRBJ2-7	once	CASSPWTSGRASSYEQYF	TGTGCCAGCAGCCCTTGGACTAGCGGGAGGGCGAGCTCCTACGAGCAGTACTTC
TRBV6-1	NA	TRBJ1-3	NA	CASSLDSLSGNTIYF	TGTGCCAGCAGTTTGGACAGTCTGTCGGGAAACACCATATATTTT